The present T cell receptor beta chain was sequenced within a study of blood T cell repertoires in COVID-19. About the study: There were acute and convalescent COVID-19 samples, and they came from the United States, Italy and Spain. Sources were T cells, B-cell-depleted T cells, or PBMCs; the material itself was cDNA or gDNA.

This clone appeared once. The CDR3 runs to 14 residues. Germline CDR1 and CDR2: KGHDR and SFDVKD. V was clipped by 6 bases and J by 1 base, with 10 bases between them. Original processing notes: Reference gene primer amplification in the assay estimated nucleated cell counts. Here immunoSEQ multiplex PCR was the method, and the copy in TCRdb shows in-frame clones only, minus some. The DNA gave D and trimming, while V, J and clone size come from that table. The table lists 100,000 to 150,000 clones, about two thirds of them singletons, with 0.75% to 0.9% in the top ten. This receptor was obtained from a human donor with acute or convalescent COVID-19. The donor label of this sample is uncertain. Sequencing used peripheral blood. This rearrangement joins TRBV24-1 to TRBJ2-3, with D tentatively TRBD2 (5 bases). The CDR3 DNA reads TGTGCCACCAGTAGGCGGGCCGGCACAGATACGCAGTATTTT. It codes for CATSRRAGTDTQYF.